Sequencing of this TCR beta chain was carried out in a study of technical replicates of blood from a handful of donors (dated by TCRdb to about 2017). For CDR1 and CDR2, the germline V gene lists SGHTA and FQGNSA. The CDR3 measures 16 amino acids from cysteine to phenylalanine. CDR3 DNA only is kept here, 48 bases in frame from base 1. Unmatched junction bases come to 9, with V trimmed by 4 bases and J by 3 bases. Libraries were constructed by the immunoSEQ multiplex PCR assay. The table was pulled from immuneACCESS by TCRdb, which kept in-frame rearrangements only. Such tables lose some clones; where checked, under half of the loss comes from unresolved V genes, and the rest has no known cause. For this sample there are tens of thousands of clones; approximately 90% appear just once. The ten largest clones represent approximately 0.3% of the sample. About this clone: Its antigen is currently not known. No much larger clone exists at a distance of one base, and base qualities are not known.

The specimen sequenced was T cells isolated from PBMCs. This clonotype originated in a human donor in good health. The rearrangement combines TRBV7-2 with TRBJ2-1, with 7 bases in between that match TRBD2. At the DNA level, the sequence is TGTGCCAGCAGCTCCCCGGGACTAAGAAACTACAATGAGCAGTTCTTC. Its protein is CASSSPGLRNYNEQFF.